This T cell receptor beta chain was found in a study of a mutant IDH1 vaccine in newly diagnosed glioma. In regard to this clone: The antigen remains unidentified.

Time point here: week 47, end of study. Topical imiquimod was applied with each vaccine dose, which held 300 ug of mutant IDH1 20-mer peptide. The CDR3 runs 12 residues. V was cut by 6 bases and J by 4 bases, with 10 bases left in between. Germline CDR1 is MNHNY and CDR2 is SVGAGI (reference sequence). Libraries were prepared by immunoSEQ multiplex PCR; TCRdb keeps only in-frame clonotypes and omits some of them. The table shows about 46,000 clones, with 65% to 85% occurring only once. The chain couples TRBV6-6 to TRBJ2-7, with a possible D match to TRBD2 (6 bases). Specimen: PBMCs, collected from a glioma patient whose treatment included an IDH1 peptide vaccine. The source of this sequence is a woman in her thirties with glioma. Some clones in this sample may be carry-over from other donors' samples. CDR3 in amino acids: CASSREPYEQYF. CDR3 in DNA: TGTGCCAGCAGCCGGGAGCCTTACGAGCAGTACTTC.